Below, 32 T cell receptor beta chains from the same sample are listed, as sequenced in a study of T cell responses to AZD1222 COVID-19 vaccine. The table came from immunoSEQ multiplex PCR; TCRdb's copy has only in-frame clones and leaves some out. This sample carries 130,000 to 150,000 clones, around 92% of them seen once, and the ten largest clones take less than 15%. The sequenced sample was peripheral blood, obtained after recovery from COVID-19. These receptors were taken from an adult who had recovered from COVID-19.

V and J are TRBV2 and TRBJ2-3; 8 bases map to TRBD2. Germline V gene lookup returns CDR1 SNHLY and CDR2 FYNNEI. With 4 bases clipped from V and 4 bases from J, the junction kept 4 bases outside the gene matches. CDR3 size: 14 residues. The CDR3 DNA follows: TGTGCCAGCAGTGTGTTGCGGGAGGCAGATACGCAGTATTTT. This codes for CASSVLREADTQYF.

The chain joins TRBV11-2 to TRBJ2-2; 9 nucleotides match TRBD1. Germline V CDR1 and CDR2: SGHAT, FQNNGV. After removal of 5 bases from V and 2 bases from J, the junction contained 6 bases not matched to a gene. The CDR3 is 16 amino acids. CDR3 coding DNA: TGTGCCAGCAGCCATGGGACAGGGCTAAACACCGGGGAGCTGTTTTTT. Translating it yields CASSHGTGLNTGELFF.

This clone is a singleton in its sample. The junction departs from the called germline gene at one end, perhaps through a read error. The chain joins TRBV10-3 to TRBJ1-1; 7 bases line up with TRBD1. The CDR3 totals 13 residues. Looked up from germline, CDR1 is ENHRY and CDR2 is SYGVKD. In nucleotides, the CDR3 is TGTGCAATCAGGGGGTTGGAGAACACTGAAGCTTTCTTT. Its protein is CAIRGLENTEAFF.

V is TRBV6-5 and J is TRBJ2-2; no firm D call. The germline gives CDR1 MNHEY, CDR2 SVGAGI. V lost 4 bases and J 8 bases, leaving 11 bases between the germline ends. This CDR3 has 13 residues. CDR3 in amino acids: CASSSSVGGELFF. In DNA form, the CDR3 reads TGTGCCAGCAGTTCAAGCGTTGGGGGGGAGCTGTTTTTT.

The chain carries TRBV29-1 and TRBJ2-3; no clear D gene. Germline CDR1 is SQVTM and CDR2 is ANQGSEA. V gave up 6 bases and J gave up 5 bases, with 6 bases separating them. The CDR3 totals 10 residues. CDR3 residues: CSVSKDTQYF. The CDR3 nucleotides are TGCAGCGTGTCCAAAGATACGCAGTATTTT.

The rearrangement links TRBV9 to TRBJ1-3; D is uncertain. The CDR3 runs to 12 residues. Germline V lookup: CDR1 SGDLS, CDR2 YYNGEE. With 3 bases removed from V and 10 bases from J, the gap between germline ends came to 11 bases. The CDR3 protein is CASSAEEATIYF. The CDR3 DNA reads TGTGCCAGCAGCGCCGAAGAGGCTACCATATATTTT.

The chain is built from TRBV28 and TRBJ1-5; no clear D. This CDR3 comprises 12 residues. Germline V gives CDR1 MDHEN, CDR2 SYDVKM. Between the trimmed V and J ends, which lost 6 bases and 1 base, there was a span of 4 bases. CDR3 sequence (DNA): TGTGCCAGCAGGGAAAGCAATCAGCCCCAGCATTTT. Amino acids: CASRESNQPQHF.

J is TRBJ2-5 and V is TRBV9, with 8 positions matching TRBD2. The CDR3 contains 16 residues. V was clipped by 2 bases and J by 1 base; unmatched bases: 7. Germline values: CDR1 SGDLS, CDR2 YYNGEE. CDR3 nucleotide sequence: TGTGCCAGCAGCGTCCTGGCTAGCGGGTTCCAAGAGACCCAGTACTTC. Protein sequence: CASSVLASGFQETQYF.

This chain connects TRBV6-5 to TRBJ2-3; D possibly corresponds to TRBD2 (5 bases). Deletions cut 6 bases from V and 6 bases from J, with 13 bases between. The CDR3 consists of 13 residues. Germline V gene sequence: CDR1 MNHEY, CDR2 SVGAGI. CDR3 protein: CASRSGTPDTQYF. The CDR3 DNA is TGTGCCAGCAGGTCGGGAACCCCCGATACGCAGTATTTT.

The V call is TRBV7-9, the J call TRBJ1-2; tentatively, D is TRBD1 (6 bases). Germline values: CDR1 SEHNR, CDR2 FQNEAQ (reference sequence). The CDR3 runs to 16 residues. Trimming removed 7 bases at V and 8 bases at J, with 26 bases between. CDR3 bases: TGTGCCAGCATCTCAGCTTACCCCAAACAGGGATACGGCTACACCTTC. This sequence encodes CASISAYPKQGYGYTF.

The rearrangement uses TRBV6-5 and TRBJ1-2; the match to TRBD1 covers 8 bases. Germline CDR1 and CDR2: MNHEY and SVGAGI. The CDR3 extends over 15 amino acids. The ends lost 5 bases at V and 3 bases at J; junction bases unmatched: 8. The CDR3 sequence: CASSRGQGGDYGYTF. The CDR3 nucleotides are TGTGCCAGCAGTCGCGGACAGGGTGGGGACTATGGCTACACCTTC.

The V and J genes are TRBV20-1 and TRBJ2-7, with 11 bases matching TRBD1. Germline CDR1 is DFQATT and CDR2 is SNEGSKA (reference sequence). The junction had 3 bases not matched to a gene; V was cut back by 3 bases and J by 2 bases. CDR3 size: 14 residues. The CDR3 sequence: CSASGTGGTYEQYF. The CDR3 region has the DNA TGCAGTGCTAGTGGGACAGGGGGAACCTACGAGCAGTACTTC.

The CDR3 bases are TGTGCCAGCATAGTATCGGGCCCGTTGACTGAAGCTTTCTTT. Protein sequence: CASIVSGPLTEAFF. The V and J genes are TRBV28 and TRBJ1-1; no definite D call. There are 14 residues in the CDR3. Germline-derived CDR1 and CDR2 are MDHEN and SYDVKM. Trimming shortened V by 7 bases and J by 5 bases, and 17 bases separated the two germline ends.

This chain connects TRBV6-5 to TRBJ1-3; D call uncertain. Looked up from germline, CDR1 is MNHEY and CDR2 is SVGAGI. Deletions cut 7 bases from V and 0 bases from J, with 10 bases between. The CDR3 runs to 14 residues. The CDR3 protein is CASIEPRSGNTIYF. In DNA, the CDR3 is TGTGCCAGCATCGAGCCCCGCTCTGGAAACACCATATATTTT.

The J gene is TRBJ1-5, the V gene TRBV6-5; no reliable D call. Trimming cost V 10 bases and J 6 bases, with 19 bases left between them. Germline CDR1 is MNHEY and CDR2 is SVGAGI. This CDR3 comprises 14 residues. CDR3 in DNA: TGTGCCACTACTGGGGAGGGCTTCGGTCAGCCCCAGCATTTT. Its protein product is CATTGEGFGQPQHF.

V and J are TRBV5-4 and TRBJ2-1, with a possible D match to TRBD2 (8 bases). V lost 4 bases to trimming and J lost 9 bases, with 23 bases between them. This CDR3 comprises 16 residues. The V gene's germline CDR1 is SGHNT and CDR2 YYREEE (reference sequence). The CDR3 loop is CASSPRGTAGAGEQFF. CDR3 nucleotide sequence: TGTGCCAGCAGCCCGAGGGGGACAGCGGGAGCGGGTGAGCAGTTCTTC.

The chain joins TRBV6-5 to TRBJ2-6, with D perhaps matching TRBD2 (6 bases). The CDR3 runs 15 residues. V lost 9 bases, J lost 3 bases, and 15 bases lay in between. Germline CDR1 and CDR2: MNHEY and SVGAGI. This chain's CDR3 is CASGAWGVGANVLTF. DNA for the CDR3: TGTGCCAGTGGCGCCTGGGGGGTTGGGGCCAACGTCCTGACTTTC.

The chain joins TRBV7-8 to TRBJ2-7; D unclear. V was pared by 7 bases and J by 1 base, with 17 bases between. Germline loops: CDR1 SGHVS, CDR2 FQNEAQ. CDR3 length: 15 amino acids. CDR3 sequence: CASTPRPSQSYEQYF. The DNA of the CDR3 is TGTGCCAGCACCCCGAGACCTTCGCAGTCCTACGAGCAGTACTTC.

The chain uses TRBV19 and TRBJ1-5, with 9 bases identical to TRBD1. V dropped 7 bases and J dropped 1; count of bases not matched to a gene: 20. CDR1 LNHDA and CDR2 SQIVND come from the germline V gene (reference sequence). The CDR3 contains 20 residues. Written as DNA, the CDR3 is TGTGCCAGTACCAGAATCCTCACCGGGACAGGGATATGGAGCAATCAGCCCCAGCATTTT. This translates into CASTRILTGTGIWSNQPQHF.

The chain combines TRBV6-2 or TRBV6-3 with TRBJ2-3, with a weak D call TRBD2 (6 bases). This CDR3 spans 15 amino acids. Germline lookup yields CDR1 MNHEY and CDR2 SVGEGT. Trimming cost V 2 bases and J 2 bases, with 11 bases left between them. The CDR3, as DNA: TGTGCCAGCAGTTACGGGACTTCGAACACAGATACGCAGTATTTT. It specifies CASSYGTSNTDTQYF.

The genes are TRBV6-5 and TRBJ1-5, with D possibly being TRBD1 (5 bases). Germline-derived CDR1 and CDR2 are MNHEY and SVGAGI. The CDR3 extends over 13 amino acids. Trimming cost V 8 bases and J 7 bases, with 15 bases left between them. CDR3 nucleotides: TGTGCCAGCGGGGCAGGAGGGTGGCAGCCCCAGCATTTT. It translates to CASGAGGWQPQHF.

This clone appeared a single time. J is TRBJ1-6 and V is TRBV7-9; no clear D gene. Trimming pared 5 bases from V and 6 bases from J, leaving 11 bases between. The germline CDR1 and CDR2 sequences are SEHNR and FQNEAQ (reference sequence). The CDR3 is 14 amino acids. CDR3 nucleotide sequence: TGTGCCAGCAGCCTCAACCCGAGTAATTCACCCCTCCACTTT. Amino acid sequence: CASSLNPSNSPLHF.

The CDR3 DNA reads TGTGCCAGCAGTTACTCGATTTCTTTAGAGCAGTTCTTC. It yields the protein CASSYSISLEQFF. The J gene is TRBJ2-1, the V gene TRBV6-2 or TRBV6-3; D remains unclear. The V and J ends lost 0 bases and 10 bases respectively, with 10 bases between them. CDR1 and CDR2 from the germline V gene are MNHEY and SVGEGT. This CDR3 spans 13 amino acids.

This clone was observed a single time. This same CDR3 is encoded by further DNA sequences in the sample. The rearrangement links TRBV19 to TRBJ2-7; D assignment may be TRBD1 or TRBD2 (5 bases each). This CDR3 spans 20 amino acids. V was cut by 1 base and J by 6 bases, with 31 bases left in between. The germline V gene has CDR1 LNHDA and CDR2 SQIVND (reference sequence). The CDR3 DNA reads as TGTGCCAGTAGTATAGGATTTTTGGGACCAGGGAGAAGTAACGCGGGCGAGCAGTACTTC. Protein sequence: CASSIGFLGPGRSNAGEQYF.

The rearrangement joins TRBV15 to TRBJ1-5, with D maybe TRBD1 (6 bases). The CDR3 has 15 amino acids. V was shortened by 2 bases and J by 2 bases, with 10 bases between the two germline ends. Looked up from germline, CDR1 is LNHNV and CDR2 is YYDKDF (reference sequence). The CDR3 spells CATSRLGQGNQPQHF. The CDR3 nucleotides read TGTGCCACCAGCAGATTGGGACAAGGCAATCAGCCCCAGCATTTT.

Remarks on this clone: Other DNA sequences from this sample encode an identical CDR3 as well. V and J are TRBV20-1 and TRBJ2-7; tentative D call: TRBD1 (6 bases). The CDR3 covers 11 residues. CDR1 and CDR2 (germline): DFQATT, SNEGSKA (reference sequence). Between the trimmed V and J ends, which lost 5 bases and 3 bases, there was a span of 8 bases. The CDR3 protein is CSALDSYEQYF. CDR3 nucleotide sequence: TGCAGTGCTCTGGACAGCTACGAGCAGTACTTC.

Only one count was recorded for this clone. V gene TRBV19 combines with J gene TRBJ2-3, with TRBD2 matching 11 bases. The CDR3 sequence is 18 residues long. The V gene end was trimmed by 3 bases and the J gene end by 0 bases; junction bases not matched to a gene: 8. The germline gives CDR1 LNHDA, CDR2 SQIVND (reference sequence). For the CDR3, the DNA is TGTGCCAGTAGTATTTCCGGGACTAGCGGACCTAGCACAGATACGCAGTATTTT. Translation gives CASSISGTSGPSTDTQYF. The whole variable domain, remainder taken from reference TRBV19 and TRBJ2-3, is DGGITQSPKYLFRKEGQNVTLSCEQNLNHDAMYWYRQDPGQGLRLIYYSQIVNDFQKGDIAEGYSVSREKKESFPLTVTSAQKNPTAFYLCASSISGTSGPSTDTQYFGPGTRLTVL.

In DNA, the CDR3 is TGTGCCTGGAGTAGCGGGGGGGTTTTAGGCAATCAGCCCCAGCATTTT. It specifies CAWSSGGVLGNQPQHF. The chain uses TRBV30 and TRBJ1-5, with TRBD1 as a possible D gene (5 bases). Trimming took 2 bases from V and 2 from J, leaving 16 bases between them. In germline, CDR1 is GTSNPN, CDR2 SVGIG (reference sequence). The CDR3 consists of 16 residues.

The CDR3 here is CASSRQGNSPLHF. For the CDR3, the DNA is TGTGCCAGCAGTCGACAGGGGAATTCACCCCTCCACTTT. The chain employs TRBV12-3 or TRBV12-4 and TRBJ1-6; TRBD1 agrees at 8 bases. The CDR3 loop spans 13 amino acids. The V gene end was trimmed by 5 bases and the J gene end by 7 bases; junction bases not matched to a gene: 1.

The V and J genes are TRBV5-1 and TRBJ2-7, with D perhaps matching TRBD1 (6 bases). CDR1 and CDR2 (germline): SGHRS, YFSETQ. V was shortened by 2 bases and J by 6 bases, with 15 bases between the two germline ends. This CDR3 is 14 amino acids long. This CDR3 is CASSFLYQGGEQYF. CDR3 bases: TGCGCCAGCAGCTTTCTCTATCAAGGGGGCGAGCAGTACTTC. Combining the CDR3 with reference TRBV5-1 and TRBJ2-7 gives the whole variable domain KAGVTQTPRYLIKTRGQQVTLSCSPISGHRSVSWYQQTPGQGLQFLFEYFSETQRNKGNFPGRFSGRQFSNSRSEMNVSTLELGDSALYLCASSFLYQGGEQYFGPGTRLTVT.

The chain joins TRBV7-2 to TRBJ1-2, with TRBD1 as a possible D gene (6 bases). The CDR3 contains 13 residues. Looked up from germline, CDR1 is SGHTA and CDR2 is FQGNSA. The V end was cut by 5 bases, the J end by 5 bases, with 12 bases between. This chain's CDR3 is CASSPNRDYGYTF. Written as DNA, the CDR3 is TGTGCCAGCAGCCCCAACAGGGATTATGGCTACACCTTC.

This chain connects TRBV4-1 to TRBJ1-6; D is undetermined. The germline V and J ends were trimmed by 0 bases and 0 bases, with 9 bases remaining between them. The V gene's germline CDR1 is MGHRA and CDR2 YSYEKL. There are 17 residues in the CDR3. This CDR3 is CASSQDDGSSYNSPLHF. CDR3 DNA sequence: TGCGCCAGCAGCCAAGACGACGGAAGCTCCTATAATTCACCCCTCCACTTT.